This T cell receptor beta chain was captured in a study of blood T cell repertoires in COVID-19 (dated by TCRdb to about 2020). At the level of the whole study: Collaborator samples came from the United States, Italy and Spain and covered acute and convalescent phases of COVID-19. The repertoires were released in a freely available public database meant as a resource for research on the immune response to SARS-CoV-2. Nearly every sample came with metadata listing a de-identified subject ID, COVID-19 status, age in years and sex. Where available, HLA class I and class II types were obtained from metadata supplied by the sample provider rather than from assay-based typing. Deeply sampled blood TCRbeta repertoires from subjects exposed to, actively infected with, or recovered from COVID-19 were included in the dataset. The samples were drawn from the first 160 participants of the ongoing ImmuneRACE study and from roughly 1,300 subjects provided by 6 global collaborators. The prospective study material was composed of cDNA or gDNA derived from T cells, B-cell-depleted T cells, or PBMCs. Points the paper makes about the study in general: The amount of clinical and demographic metadata varied by source and participant and was provided uncurated.

In the prospective study, participants were about 18 to 100 years old, resided in 24 geographic areas of the United States, and were enrolled through a virtual design. To assign participants to cohorts, the prospective study relied on clinical history that participants themselves reported in a screening survey and a study questionnaire. In the prospective study, mobile phlebotomists collected whole blood, serum and a nasopharyngeal or oropharyngeal swab from each participant. Participants in the prospective study had the option to provide additional blood draws and questionnaires over an approximately 2-month period. Before DNA extraction, prospective study blood samples were shipped either frozen or at room temperature. The germline V and J ends show losses of 9 bases and 6 bases respectively, and no gene match explains 9 bases of the junction. Taken from the germline V gene (reference sequence), the CDR1 and CDR2 loops are MNHNY and SVGAGI. The CDR3, from cysteine to phenylalanine, totals 14 residues. The CDR3 DNA has 42 bases and is translated from base 1.

With respect to this clone: Its antigen is unknown. No qualities accompany the bases; no much larger clone lies one base away.

TCRbeta CDR3 regions were amplified from genomic DNA using the immunoSEQ Assay, a bias-controlled multiplex PCR. Processing in the source paper ran as follows. Within the assay, amplification of reference gene primers was used to estimate how many nucleated cells each sample contained. Sequence reads were collapsed and filtered to measure the absolute abundance of every unique TCRbeta CDR3 rearrangement. Productive Simpson clonality was computed per sample as the square root of Simpson's diversity index over productive rearrangements. The table comes from immuneACCESS by way of TCRdb, which keeps in-frame sequences with V and J called. Part of the clones is missing from these tables; in studies checked, under half for an unresolved V gene and the rest for unknown reasons. That table supplies the V and J calls and clone size; D and trimming were determined from the DNA. This sample gives 300,000 or so clones in total; just over 85% of them show up just once. The ten biggest clones cover around 4.2% of the sample.

The receptor chain draws on TRBV6-6 and TRBJ1-5; TRBD1 matches 9 bases in the middle. This clonotype was sampled from a woman aged 40 to 50 with acute COVID-19. Sequenced: PBMCs or T cells enriched from blood (not recorded which). The CDR3 reads CASQSGQGGQPQHF. The base sequence is TGTGCCAGTCAATCGGGACAGGGAGGTCAGCCCCAGCATTTT.